The clone carrying this T cell receptor (beta chain) is judged hyperexpanded (1% or more). Its target is not known. Two CD3G-deficient patients had more severe autoimmunity; all had some. Patients aged 2 to 39 years had fewer naive and more memory CD4+ and CD8+ T cells. The CDR3 runs to 14 residues. V shed 7 bases and J 7 bases; nucleotides not matched to a gene: 12. From germline, CDR1 is MDHEN and CDR2 SYDVKM. The sample originates from a study of regulatory T cells. Whole-study findings and limits: Shannon entropy was nonsignificantly lower in patient CD8+ T cells than control CD8+ cells. Skewed V and J usage and few unique V-J pairs marked patient repertoires, most in Tregs.

The PCR used 52 TRBV and 13 TRBJ primers. TCRdb's table, derived via immunoSEQ multiplex PCR, lists solely in-frame clones and lacks some. Of about 2,100 clones listed, approximately 70% are singletons. The sequencing input was CD8+ T cells sorted from blood. The receptor comes from a person aged 30 to 39 with CD3G deficiency. This rearrangement joins TRBV28 to TRBJ2-7; 8 nucleotides agree with TRBD2. The CDR3 DNA reads TGTGCCAGCACGATGAGCGGGGGCGCGGGGGAGCAGTACTTC. This codes for CASTMSGGAGEQYF.